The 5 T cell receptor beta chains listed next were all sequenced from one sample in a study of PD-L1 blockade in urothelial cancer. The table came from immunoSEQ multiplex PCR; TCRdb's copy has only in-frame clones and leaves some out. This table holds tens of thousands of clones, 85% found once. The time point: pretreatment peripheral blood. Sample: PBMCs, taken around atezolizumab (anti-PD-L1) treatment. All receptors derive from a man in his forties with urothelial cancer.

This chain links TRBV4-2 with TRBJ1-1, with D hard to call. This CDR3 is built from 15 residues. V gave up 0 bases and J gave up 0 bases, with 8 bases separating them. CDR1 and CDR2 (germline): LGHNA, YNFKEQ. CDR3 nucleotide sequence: TGTGCCAGCAGCCAAGAGTACAGCATGAACACTGAAGCTTTCTTT. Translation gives CASSQEYSMNTEAFF.

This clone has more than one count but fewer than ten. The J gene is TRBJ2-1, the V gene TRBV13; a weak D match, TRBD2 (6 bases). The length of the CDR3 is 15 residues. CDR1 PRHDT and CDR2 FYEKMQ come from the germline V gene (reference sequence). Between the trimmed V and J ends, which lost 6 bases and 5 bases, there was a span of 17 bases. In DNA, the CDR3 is TGTGCCAGCAGACCTCCCGGGGGTACTAACAATGAGCAGTTCTTC. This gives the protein CASRPPGGTNNEQFF.

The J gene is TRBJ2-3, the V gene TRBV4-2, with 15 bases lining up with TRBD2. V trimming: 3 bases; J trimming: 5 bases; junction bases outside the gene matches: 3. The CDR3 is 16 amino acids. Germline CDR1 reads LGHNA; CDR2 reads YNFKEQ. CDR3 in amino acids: CASSHGLAGGVDTQYF. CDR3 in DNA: TGTGCCAGCAGCCACGGACTAGCGGGAGGGGTAGATACGCAGTATTTT.

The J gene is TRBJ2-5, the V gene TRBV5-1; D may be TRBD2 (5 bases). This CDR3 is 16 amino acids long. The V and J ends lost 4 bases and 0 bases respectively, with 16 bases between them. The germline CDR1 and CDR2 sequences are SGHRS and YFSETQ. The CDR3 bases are TGCGCCAGCAGCCAGGATGGGAGCAGGTACCAAGAGACCCAGTACTTC. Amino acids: CASSQDGSRYQETQYF.

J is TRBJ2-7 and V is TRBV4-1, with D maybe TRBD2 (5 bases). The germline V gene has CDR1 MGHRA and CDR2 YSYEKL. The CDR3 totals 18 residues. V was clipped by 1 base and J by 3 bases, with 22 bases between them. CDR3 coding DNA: TGCGCCAGCAGCCAAGTGGACTTCCTCCCTGGTGGGATCTACGAGCAGTACTTC. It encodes CASSQVDFLPGGIYEQYF.